What follows describes a single T cell receptor beta chain. Its antigen is currently not known. It has no much larger one-base neighbor in the sample; base qualities were not kept. The sample originates from a study of T cells in localized non-small cell lung cancer (dated by TCRdb to about 2020). A note on the overall study: T cell repertoires of fewer than 250 early-stage NSCLC patients were analyzed, with tumors being compared against uninvolved tumor-adjacent lungs. NSCLC patients had a mean age of roughly 64 years, and around 140 were male and about 98 female. The cohort comprised under 250 treatment-naïve NSCLC patients with resected, localized lung tumors.

At diagnosis, peripheral blood, uninvolved tumor-adjacent lung and tumor were collected and were preserved as a mix of fresh-frozen and FFPE material. For TCR repertoire profiling, blood samples were analyzed as peripheral blood mononuclear cells. Here is what the overall study found, with its caveats: Because multi-region tumor sequencing was not performed, intratumor heterogeneity could not be ruled out. Uninvolved tumor-adjacent lung showed the highest T cell clonality, higher than tumor, which suggests more focused antigenic responses in the uninvolved tumor-adjacent lung. Because the study design was exploratory, TCR variables were selected using unadjusted p-values without false-discovery rate correction. Longer overall survival was associated with higher blood T cell density, whereas shorter survival was associated with higher adjacent-lung clonality. A median of 57 of the top 100 tumor clones were detected in paired uninvolved adjacent lung, and 28 of these tumor clones were also found among the top 100 clones of the paired uninvolved adjacent lung.

The immunoSEQ Assay was used to sequence TCR beta CDR3 regions from DNA. In the authors' own workflow: T cell density was computed as TCR beta template counts normalized to usable DNA estimated by amplifying housekeeping genes. Richness was estimated using the preseqR package, with extrapolation to 400,000 templates for PBMC samples and to 120,000 templates for tissue samples. Clonality was taken to be one minus Pielou's evenness. Differential abundance testing on productive amino-acid clonotypes, with a minimum total count of 5 and an alpha of 0.1, was used to identify tissue-enriched TCRs. The Jaccard Index and the Morisita Overlap Index were used to measure how much the repertoires overlapped between compartments. GLIPH clustered TCR beta CDR3s with public tetramer-defined viral CDR3s; viral motifs required at least three viral sequences plus V-gene enrichment. TCRdb holds this immuneACCESS table with in-frame rearrangements only. Some clones are missing; in checked studies, unresolved V genes explain under half, and the rest has no known cause. V and J calls and clone size are given by that table; D and trimming were obtained from the DNA. This sample is represented by 20,000 to 30,000 clones; approximately 90% of them were singletons. The ten largest account for 3.5% to 5% of the sample.

The CDR3 runs 12 amino acids, cysteine and phenylalanine included. The kept DNA is CDR3 alone, 36 bases in frame from the first base. The germline V gene sets CDR1 to SNHLY and CDR2 to FYNNEI. V is trimmed back by 5 bases and J by 6 bases, and the junction contains 3 bases that no gene match accounts for. This receptor was taken from a female donor of 60 years or more with stage II squamous cell lung carcinoma. This chain joins TRBV2 to TRBJ1-2, with 7 bases aligning to TRBD1. Here the sequenced sample was peripheral blood, taken before any cancer treatment. The bases are TGTGCCAGCAGTCTACAGGGGAATGGCTACACCTTC. Its coded protein is CASSLQGNGYTF. The full variable domain, completed from the reference TRBV2 and TRBJ1-2 proteins outside the CDR3, reads EPEVTQTPSHQVTQMGQEVILRCVPISNHLYFYWYRQILGQKVEFLVSFYNNEISEKSEIFDDQFSVERPDGSNFTLKIRSTKLEDSAMYFCASSLQGNGYTFGSGTRLTVV.